This T cell receptor (beta chain) was obtained from a study of T-cell reconstitution after alpha-beta-depleted transplantation in children. The study's findings and limits: After one year, T-cell counts and TCRbeta diversity mostly came from new T cells.

Preparation of the TCRbeta library used unique molecular identifiers. One entry per CDR3 protein results from TCRdb running MiXCR on the PCR reads. The table records a few hundred thousand distinct CDR3 sequences, approximately 12% of them present only once. The table lists this clonotype with many counts. Its antigen is not known. Sequences were derived from PBMCs, mostly from graft donor cells, sampled 360 days after TCRalphabeta/CD19-depleted stem cell transplant. The sequence came from a male patient aged 10 to 17 who had a stem cell transplant for acute myeloid leukemia, so the T cells may come from the graft donor.

The CDR3 bases are TGTGCCAGCAGCGTCGACAGGGGGCGGAATGAGCAGTTCTTC. As protein: CASSVDRGRNEQFF. This chain uses TRBV7-9 with TRBJ2-1; 10 nucleotides agree with TRBD1. The CDR3 runs 14 residues. CDR1 is SEHNR and CDR2 is FQNEAQ in the germline V gene (reference sequence). The V and J ends lost 5 bases and 7 bases, in that order; junction bases with no gene match: 5.